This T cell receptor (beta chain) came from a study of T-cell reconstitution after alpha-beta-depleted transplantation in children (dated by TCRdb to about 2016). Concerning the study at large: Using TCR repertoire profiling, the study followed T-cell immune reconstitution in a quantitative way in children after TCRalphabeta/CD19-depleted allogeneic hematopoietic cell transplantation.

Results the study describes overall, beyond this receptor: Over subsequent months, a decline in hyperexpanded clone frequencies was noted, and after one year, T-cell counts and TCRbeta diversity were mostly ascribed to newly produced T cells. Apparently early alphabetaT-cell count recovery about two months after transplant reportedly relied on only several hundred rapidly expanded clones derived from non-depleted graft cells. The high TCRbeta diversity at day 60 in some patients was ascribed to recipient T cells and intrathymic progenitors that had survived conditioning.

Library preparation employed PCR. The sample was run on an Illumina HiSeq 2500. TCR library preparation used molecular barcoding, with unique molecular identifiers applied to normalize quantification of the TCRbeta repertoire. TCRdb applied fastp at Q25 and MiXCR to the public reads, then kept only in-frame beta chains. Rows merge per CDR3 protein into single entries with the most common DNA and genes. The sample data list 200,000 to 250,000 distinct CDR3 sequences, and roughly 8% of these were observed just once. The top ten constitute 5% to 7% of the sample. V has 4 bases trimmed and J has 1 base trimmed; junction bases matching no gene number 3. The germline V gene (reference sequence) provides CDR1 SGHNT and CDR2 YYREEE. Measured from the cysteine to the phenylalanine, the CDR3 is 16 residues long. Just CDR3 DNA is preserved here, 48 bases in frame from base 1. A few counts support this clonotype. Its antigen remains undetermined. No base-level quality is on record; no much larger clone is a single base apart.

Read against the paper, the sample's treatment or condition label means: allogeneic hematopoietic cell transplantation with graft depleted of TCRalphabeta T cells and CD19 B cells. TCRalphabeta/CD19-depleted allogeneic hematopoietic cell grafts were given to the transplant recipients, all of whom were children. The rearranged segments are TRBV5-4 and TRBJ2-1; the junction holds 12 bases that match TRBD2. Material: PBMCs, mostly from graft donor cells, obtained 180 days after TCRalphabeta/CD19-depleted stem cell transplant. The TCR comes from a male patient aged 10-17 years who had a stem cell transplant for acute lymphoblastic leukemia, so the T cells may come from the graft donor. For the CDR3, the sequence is CASSTTSGRSYNEQFF. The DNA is TGTGCCAGCAGCACGACTAGCGGGAGATCCTACAATGAGCAGTTCTTC.